This entry lists 10 T cell receptor beta chains sequenced from one sample in a study of blood T cell repertoires in COVID-19. Method: immunoSEQ multiplex PCR; TCRdb's copy keeps in-frame clones and lacks some. The sample contains around 150,000 clones, roughly 84% of which appear only once. Material for sequencing was PBMCs or T cells enriched from blood (not recorded which). The receptors stem from an older woman who had recovered from COVID-19.

This clone has only one observation. The CDR3 sequence: CASAVGGVNQPQHF. CDR3 bases: TGTGCCAGCGCCGTGGGCGGGGTCAATCAGCCCCAGCATTTT. This chain joins TRBV2 and TRBJ1-5; D not resolved. V was pared by 8 bases and J by 3 bases, with 14 bases between. Per the germline V gene, CDR1 is SNHLY and CDR2 is FYNNEI. CDR3 length: 14 residues.

This chain joins TRBV28 and TRBJ1-6; D not certain. This CDR3 has 13 amino acids. V dropped 2 bases and J dropped 8 bases, with 7 bases sitting between them. Germline CDR1 and CDR2: MDHEN and SYDVKM. CDR3 residues: CASSLSGHSPLHF. The DNA of the CDR3 is TGTGCCAGCAGTTTAAGTGGGCATTCACCCCTCCACTTT.

J is TRBJ1-5 and V is TRBV19, with D maybe TRBD1 (6 bases). With 4 bases removed from V and 2 bases from J, the gap between germline ends came to 15 bases. The CDR3 is 16 amino acids. Germline V lookup: CDR1 LNHDA, CDR2 SQIVND (reference sequence). The CDR3 DNA sequence: TGTGCCAGTAGTAAAACAGGGCAGTGGGGCAATCAGCCCCAGCATTTT. Translation gives CASSKTGQWGNQPQHF.

The V gene is TRBV12-3 or TRBV12-4, the J gene TRBJ2-2; D may be TRBD1 (5 bases). Trimming stripped 6 bases from V and 5 bases from J, with 10 bases between. The CDR3 covers 13 residues. For the CDR3, the DNA is TGTGCCAGCAGCGCAGGGTTTACCGGGGAGCTGTTTTTT. This codes for CASSAGFTGELFF.

J is TRBJ1-3 and V is TRBV19; a weak D match, TRBD1 (5 bases). The CDR3 is made up of 13 amino acids. The germline V gene has CDR1 LNHDA and CDR2 SQIVND (reference sequence). The V end was cut by 9 bases, the J end by 0 bases, with 9 bases between. CDR3: CASGGSSGNTIYF. The CDR3 DNA follows: TGTGCCAGCGGGGGTAGCTCTGGAAACACCATATATTTT.

The chain links TRBV10-2 to TRBJ2-2; D may be TRBD2 (5 bases). The germline V gene encodes CDR1 WSHSY and CDR2 SAAADI. CDR3 length: 12 amino acids. Trimming took 7 bases from V and 8 from J, leaving 11 bases between them. This CDR3 is CASTGLVGELFF. The CDR3 DNA sequence: TGCGCCAGCACCGGACTCGTAGGGGAGCTGTTTTTT.

The chain uses TRBV24-1 and TRBJ1-5, with D perhaps matching TRBD1 (6 bases). Trimming pared 5 bases from V and 5 bases from J, leaving 12 bases between. Looked up from germline, CDR1 is KGHDR and CDR2 is SFDVKD. There are 14 residues in the CDR3. The CDR3 loop is CATSAGGGYQPQHF. DNA for the CDR3: TGTGCCACCAGTGCCGGGGGGGGCTATCAGCCCCAGCATTTT.

The chain recombines TRBV19 with TRBJ1-1; the match to TRBD1 covers 8 bases. The CDR3 contains 14 residues. The germline CDR1 and CDR2 sequences are LNHDA and SQIVND (reference sequence). Trimming took 6 bases from V and 1 from J; bases not matched to a gene: 4. The CDR3 loop is CASRNDRGNTEAFF. CDR3 nucleotide sequence: TGTGCCAGTAGAAACGACAGGGGGAACACTGAAGCTTTCTTT.

The J gene is TRBJ2-5, the V gene TRBV7-9; 12 bases map to TRBD2. The CDR3 is made up of 17 amino acids. V shed 5 bases, J shed 2 bases, and the junction held 9 bases outside the gene matches. Per the germline V gene, CDR1 is SEHNR and CDR2 is FQNEAQ (reference sequence). CDR3 DNA: TGTGCCAGCAGCGCCCCCGGGACTAGCGGGCTGCAAGAGACCCAGTACTTC. Translated, it gives CASSAPGTSGLQETQYF.

The V call is TRBV27, the J call TRBJ2-7; a possible D gene is TRBD2 (5 bases). This CDR3 has 12 residues. Between the trimmed V and J ends, which lost 0 bases and 5 bases, there was a span of 5 bases. CDR1 MNHEY and CDR2 SMNVEV come from the germline V gene (reference sequence). The DNA of the CDR3 is TGTGCCAGCAGTTTATCCGGGAACGAGCAGTACTTC. Protein: CASSLSGNEQYF.